The rows below give T cell receptor beta chains drawn from one sample of a study of CD8 T cells in ankylosing spondylitis. MiXCR, run by TCRdb on the 5' RACE reads, gives a single entry per CDR3 protein. The table lists around 250,000 distinct CDR3 sequences, approximately 11% of them singletons. Sequences were obtained from blood, either unsorted or a sorted T cell fraction (not recorded which). The receptors here all came from a male donor with ankylosing spondylitis or in good health (not recorded which). CDR3s include the opening cysteine and the closing phenylalanine or tryptophan. Each record gives: D gene, clone size, J gene, V gene, CDR3 DNA, CDR3 protein. The D gene is left open where the match is weak. Only part of the rows carry a size: once, few, many, or a class if the clone is expanded.

d_call: TRBD1
clone_size: many
j_call: TRBJ1-5
v_call: TRBV25-1
cdr3_nt: TGTGCCAGCAGTGATGGACAGGCGAGCAATCAGCCCCAGCATTTT
cdr3_aa: CASSDGQASNQPQHF

d_call: TRBD1
clone_size: many
j_call: TRBJ1-3
v_call: TRBV7-2
cdr3_nt: TGTGCCAGCAGCTTTGACAGGGGGCAGAGGAACACCATATATTTT
cdr3_aa: CASSFDRGQRNTIYF

d_call: TRBD1
clone_size: few
j_call: TRBJ2-3
v_call: TRBV29-1
cdr3_nt: TGCAGCGTGGACAGGGTCAAAGATACGCAGTATTTT
cdr3_aa: CSVDRVKDTQYF

d_call: TRBD2
clone_size: many
j_call: TRBJ2-1
v_call: TRBV5-1
cdr3_nt: TGCGCCAGCAGCTTTAGCGGGGGGTACGGTGAGCAGTTCTTC
cdr3_aa: CASSFSGGYGEQFF

d_call: .
clone_size: .
j_call: TRBJ2-2
v_call: TRBV2
cdr3_nt: TGTGCCAGCAGCCGGGACACCACCGGGGAGCTGTTTTTT
cdr3_aa: CASSRDTTGELFF

d_call: .
clone_size: many
j_call: TRBJ2-3
v_call: TRBV12-3/TRBV12-4
cdr3_nt: TGTGCCAGCGGACCGGTCGCAGATACGCAGTATTTT
cdr3_aa: CASGPVADTQYF

d_call: .
clone_size: few
j_call: TRBJ1-1
v_call: TRBV10-3
cdr3_nt: TGTGCCGTCAAGGGGGATGCTGAAGCTTTCTTT
cdr3_aa: CAVKGDAEAFF

d_call: .
clone_size: few
j_call: TRBJ1-1
v_call: TRBV20-1
cdr3_nt: TGCAGTGCTATAGGACAGTGGAACACTGAAGCTTTCTTT
cdr3_aa: CSAIGQWNTEAFF

d_call: .
clone_size: many
j_call: TRBJ2-1
v_call: TRBV5-1
cdr3_nt: TGCGCCAGCAGCTTGGCCTTGTCGGGATCTTACAATGAGCAGTTCTTC
cdr3_aa: CASSLALSGSYNEQFF

d_call: TRBD2
clone_size: many
j_call: TRBJ2-1
v_call: TRBV4-2
cdr3_nt: TGTGCCAGCAGCCAGGGGACTAGCGGGGGAGAAATCTACAATGAGCAGTTCTTC
cdr3_aa: CASSQGTSGGEIYNEQFF

d_call: .
clone_size: many
j_call: TRBJ1-1
v_call: TRBV5-1
cdr3_nt: TGCGCCAGCAGCCAGGAGGGTTATGAAGCTTTCTTT
cdr3_aa: CASSQEGYEAFF

d_call: .
clone_size: many
j_call: TRBJ2-3
v_call: TRBV9
cdr3_nt: TGTGCCAGCAGCCCCTGGGGGGCAGATACGCAGTATTTT
cdr3_aa: CASSPWGADTQYF

d_call: TRBD2
clone_size: .
j_call: TRBJ2-1
v_call: TRBV5-1
cdr3_nt: TGCGCCAGCAGCTTGGCCCTAGCGGGCTACAATGAGCAGTTCTTC
cdr3_aa: CASSLALAGYNEQFF

d_call: TRBD2
clone_size: few
j_call: TRBJ2-7
v_call: TRBV11-2
cdr3_nt: TGTGCCAGCAGCTCGCTCTATACTAGCGGGTCCTACGAGCAGTACTTC
cdr3_aa: CASSSLYTSGSYEQYF

d_call: .
clone_size: many
j_call: TRBJ2-7
v_call: TRBV5-6
cdr3_nt: TGTGCCAGCAGCTTAAGTCTGGGCTACGAGCAGTACTTC
cdr3_aa: CASSLSLGYEQYF

d_call: .
clone_size: many
j_call: TRBJ2-3
v_call: TRBV6-1
cdr3_nt: TGTGCCAGCAGCACCTTACGTCCCTTAGCGGCCCACGACACAGATACGCAGTATTTT
cdr3_aa: CASSTLRPLAAHDTDTQYF

d_call: TRBD2
clone_size: .
j_call: TRBJ2-5
v_call: TRBV5-1
cdr3_nt: TGCGCCAGCAGCTTGGGGACTAGCGGGGTTGTTGGAGAGACCCAGTACTTC
cdr3_aa: CASSLGTSGVVGETQYF

d_call: .
clone_size: few
j_call: TRBJ2-1
v_call: TRBV14
cdr3_nt: TGTGCCAGCAGCCAAGTCCATTGGAGCTCCTACAATGAGCAGTTCTTC
cdr3_aa: CASSQVHWSSYNEQFF

d_call: .
clone_size: few
j_call: TRBJ2-1
v_call: TRBV5-6
cdr3_nt: TGTGCCAGCAGGATGGAGGAGGGGGCAAACAATGAGCAGTTCTTC
cdr3_aa: CASRMEEGANNEQFF

d_call: TRBD1
clone_size: many
j_call: TRBJ2-7
v_call: TRBV27
cdr3_nt: TGTGCCAGCAGTCTAACCGGGACAGGGGGTTACGAGCAGTACTTC
cdr3_aa: CASSLTGTGGYEQYF

d_call: .
clone_size: many
j_call: TRBJ1-1
v_call: TRBV4-1
cdr3_nt: TGCGCCAGCAGCCAAAGGGCCGACAGGTTTTACACTGAAGCTTTCTTT
cdr3_aa: CASSQRADRFYTEAFF

d_call: .
clone_size: few
j_call: TRBJ2-5
v_call: TRBV10-3
cdr3_nt: TGTGCCATCAGTGAGGCGGGAGAGACCCAGTACTTC
cdr3_aa: CAISEAGETQYF

d_call: .
clone_size: .
j_call: TRBJ2-1
v_call: TRBV15
cdr3_nt: TGTGCCACCAGCAGAGATGAGCGCAATGAGCAGTTCTTC
cdr3_aa: CATSRDERNEQFF

d_call: TRBD2
clone_size: many
j_call: TRBJ2-1
v_call: TRBV6-1
cdr3_nt: TGTGCCAGCAGCCGAGCGGGGGGTTTGGGTCAGTATGAGCAGTTCTTC
cdr3_aa: CASSRAGGLGQYEQFF

d_call: .
clone_size: few
j_call: TRBJ2-3
v_call: TRBV7-9
cdr3_nt: TGTGCCAGCAGCTTGTCGACTGGCACAGATACGCAGTATTTT
cdr3_aa: CASSLSTGTDTQYF

d_call: TRBD2
clone_size: few
j_call: TRBJ2-1
v_call: TRBV10-3
cdr3_nt: TGTGCCATCAGTGAATCTGGAGCGGGAGGAGTAGAGCAGTTCTTC
cdr3_aa: CAISESGAGGVEQFF

d_call: TRBD1
clone_size: many
j_call: TRBJ1-5
v_call: TRBV10-3
cdr3_nt: TGTGCCATTGGACAGGGAAGCAATCAGCCCCAGCATTTT
cdr3_aa: CAIGQGSNQPQHF

d_call: .
clone_size: few
j_call: TRBJ2-1
v_call: TRBV6-2/TRBV6-3
cdr3_nt: TGTGCCAGCAGTAACAATGAGCAGTTCTTC
cdr3_aa: CASSNNEQFF

d_call: .
clone_size: .
j_call: TRBJ1-5
v_call: TRBV5-1
cdr3_nt: TGCGCCAGCAGCTTGGGTACAGAAAATCAGCCCCAGCATTTT
cdr3_aa: CASSLGTENQPQHF

d_call: TRBD1
clone_size: .
j_call: TRBJ1-5
v_call: TRBV19
cdr3_nt: TGTGCCAGTAGTACGACAGGGGGCGGCAATCAGCCCAAGCATTTT
cdr3_aa: CASSTTGGGNQPKHF

d_call: TRBD2
clone_size: many
j_call: TRBJ2-4
v_call: TRBV20-1
cdr3_nt: TGCAGTGCGCGGACTAGCGGGAGAATCGGGACCAAAAACATTCAGTACTTC
cdr3_aa: CSARTSGRIGTKNIQYF

d_call: TRBD2
clone_size: .
j_call: TRBJ2-1
v_call: TRBV7-9
cdr3_nt: TGTGCCAGCAGCTTAGCTAGCGGGATTTACAATGAGCAGTTCTTC
cdr3_aa: CASSLASGIYNEQFF

d_call: TRBD1
clone_size: many
j_call: TRBJ2-5
v_call: TRBV5-1
cdr3_nt: TGCGCCAGCAGCTGGGACAGCCAAGAGACCCAGTACTTC
cdr3_aa: CASSWDSQETQYF

d_call: .
clone_size: .
j_call: TRBJ2-5
v_call: TRBV27
cdr3_nt: TGTGCCAGCAGAACTACAGGGTTGCGAGAGACCCAGTACTTC
cdr3_aa: CASRTTGLRETQYF

d_call: TRBD2
clone_size: many
j_call: TRBJ2-3
v_call: TRBV28
cdr3_nt: TGTGCCAGCAACACCTTAGCGGGAAGCACAGATACGCAGTATTTT
cdr3_aa: CASNTLAGSTDTQYF

d_call: .
clone_size: .
j_call: TRBJ2-7
v_call: TRBV12-3/TRBV12-4
cdr3_nt: TGTGCCAGCAGCGGGACCGGGACACACTCCTACGAGCAGTACTTC
cdr3_aa: CASSGTGTHSYEQYF

d_call: TRBD2
clone_size: many
j_call: TRBJ2-1
v_call: TRBV5-1
cdr3_nt: TGCGCCAGCAGCTCCGGACTAGCGGGAGGGCCTCTGAATGAGCAGTTCTTC
cdr3_aa: CASSSGLAGGPLNEQFF

d_call: TRBD2
clone_size: .
j_call: TRBJ2-1
v_call: TRBV5-4
cdr3_nt: TGTGCCAGCAGCTTGCCTACCGGCCCGGGGGGCAATGAGCAGTTCTTC
cdr3_aa: CASSLPTGPGGNEQFF

d_call: .
clone_size: .
j_call: TRBJ2-3
v_call: TRBV5-6
cdr3_nt: TGTGCCAGCAGCTTACAAGGTCCGGGAGATACGCAGTATTTT
cdr3_aa: CASSLQGPGDTQYF

d_call: .
clone_size: .
j_call: TRBJ2-3
v_call: TRBV5-6
cdr3_nt: TGTGCCAGCAGCGGAAGGTGGCAGGGTGGCACAGATACGCAGTATTTT
cdr3_aa: CASSGRWQGGTDTQYF

d_call: .
clone_size: few
j_call: TRBJ2-7
v_call: TRBV27
cdr3_nt: TGTGCCAGCAGTATTTATCCAGGGGAGGGCTACGAGCAGTACTTC
cdr3_aa: CASSIYPGEGYEQYF

d_call: TRBD2
clone_size: .
j_call: TRBJ2-3
v_call: TRBV4-1
cdr3_nt: TGCGCCAGCAGCCAAGATTCTCTTGCGGGGGGACACACAGATACGCAGTATTTT
cdr3_aa: CASSQDSLAGGHTDTQYF

d_call: .
clone_size: many
j_call: TRBJ2-3
v_call: TRBV20-1
cdr3_nt: TGCAGTGGGAGAGGGGCAGGGACAGATACGCAGTATTTT
cdr3_aa: CSGRGAGTDTQYF

d_call: TRBD2
clone_size: many
j_call: TRBJ2-3
v_call: TRBV3-1
cdr3_nt: TGTGCCAGCAGCCAAGGACTAGCGGGCACAGATACGCAGTATTTT
cdr3_aa: CASSQGLAGTDTQYF

d_call: .
clone_size: many
j_call: TRBJ2-5
v_call: TRBV6-2/TRBV6-3
cdr3_nt: TGTGCCAGCAGTTACTCCGCCCAGGGGAGGGGGCCTTGGGAGACCCAGTACTTC
cdr3_aa: CASSYSAQGRGPWETQYF

d_call: .
clone_size: many
j_call: TRBJ1-2
v_call: TRBV29-1
cdr3_nt: TGCAGCGTTGAAGGCACAGTAGCTAACTATGGCTACACCTTC
cdr3_aa: CSVEGTVANYGYTF

d_call: .
clone_size: .
j_call: TRBJ2-5
v_call: TRBV4-1
cdr3_nt: TGTGCCAGGAGCCCTGGGCAAAACCAAGAGACCCAGTACTTC
cdr3_aa: CARSPGQNQETQYF

d_call: TRBD2
clone_size: few
j_call: TRBJ2-7
v_call: TRBV11-2
cdr3_nt: TGTGCCAGCAGTTTGAGCTTAGCGGGAGCGGTCTACGAGCAGTACTTC
cdr3_aa: CASSLSLAGAVYEQYF